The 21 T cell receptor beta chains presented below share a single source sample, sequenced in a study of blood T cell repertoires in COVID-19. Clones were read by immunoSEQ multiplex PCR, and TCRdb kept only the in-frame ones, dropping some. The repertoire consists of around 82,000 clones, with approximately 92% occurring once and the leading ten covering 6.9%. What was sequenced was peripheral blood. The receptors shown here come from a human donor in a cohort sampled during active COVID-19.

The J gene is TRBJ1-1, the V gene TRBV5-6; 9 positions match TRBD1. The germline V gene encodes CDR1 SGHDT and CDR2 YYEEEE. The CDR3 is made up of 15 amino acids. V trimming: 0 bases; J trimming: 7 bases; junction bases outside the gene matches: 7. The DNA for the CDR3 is TGTGCCAGCAGCTTGGTTGCACAGGGGGCTATTGAAGCTTTCTTT. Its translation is CASSLVAQGAIEAFF.

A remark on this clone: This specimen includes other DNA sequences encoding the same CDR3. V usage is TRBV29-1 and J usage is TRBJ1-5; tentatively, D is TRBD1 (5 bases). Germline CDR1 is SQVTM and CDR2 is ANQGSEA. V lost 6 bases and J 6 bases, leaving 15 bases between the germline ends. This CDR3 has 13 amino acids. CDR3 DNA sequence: TGCAGCGTAGGGCGGGGGGGTGGTCAGCCCCAGCATTTT. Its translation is CSVGRGGGQPQHF.

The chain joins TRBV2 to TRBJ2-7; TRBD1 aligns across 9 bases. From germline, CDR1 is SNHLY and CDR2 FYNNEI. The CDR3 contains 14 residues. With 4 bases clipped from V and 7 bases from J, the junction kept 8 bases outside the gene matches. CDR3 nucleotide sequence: TGTGCCAGCAGTGGCCGGGACAGGGCTTGGGAGCAGTACTTC. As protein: CASSGRDRAWEQYF.

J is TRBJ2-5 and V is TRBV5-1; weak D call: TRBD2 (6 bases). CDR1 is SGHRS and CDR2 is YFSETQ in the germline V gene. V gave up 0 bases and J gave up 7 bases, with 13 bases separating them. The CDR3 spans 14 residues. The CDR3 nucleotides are TGCGCCAGCAGCTTGGGGCAGGGACTGGGGACCCAGTACTTC. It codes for CASSLGQGLGTQYF.

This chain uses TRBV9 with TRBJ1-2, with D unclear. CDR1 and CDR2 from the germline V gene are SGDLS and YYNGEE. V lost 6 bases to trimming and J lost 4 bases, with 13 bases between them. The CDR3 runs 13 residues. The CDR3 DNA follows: TGTGCCAGCACCCCTCCTTTGTCCTATGGCTACACCTTC. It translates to CASTPPLSYGYTF.

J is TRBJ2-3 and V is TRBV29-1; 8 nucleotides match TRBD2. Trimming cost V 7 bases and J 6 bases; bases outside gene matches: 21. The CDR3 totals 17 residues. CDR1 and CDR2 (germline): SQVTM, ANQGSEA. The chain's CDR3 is CSGETLLGGGRSDTQYF. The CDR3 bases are TGCAGCGGAGAAACCTTACTAGGCGGGGGGCGGAGTGATACGCAGTATTTT.

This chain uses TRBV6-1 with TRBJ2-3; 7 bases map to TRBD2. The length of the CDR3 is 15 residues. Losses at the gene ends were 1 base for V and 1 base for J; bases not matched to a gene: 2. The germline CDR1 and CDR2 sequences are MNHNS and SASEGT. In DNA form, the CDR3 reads TGTGCCAGCAGTGAAGTGGCGGGGGGCACAGATACGCAGTATTTT. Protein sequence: CASSEVAGGTDTQYF.

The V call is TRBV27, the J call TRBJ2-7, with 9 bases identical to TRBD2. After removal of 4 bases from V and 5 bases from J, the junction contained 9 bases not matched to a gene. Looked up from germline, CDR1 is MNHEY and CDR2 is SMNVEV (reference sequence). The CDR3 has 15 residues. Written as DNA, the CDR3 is TGTGCCAGCAGTTCATGGCGGGGGGGCCCTAACGAGCAGTACTTC. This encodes CASSSWRGGPNEQYF.

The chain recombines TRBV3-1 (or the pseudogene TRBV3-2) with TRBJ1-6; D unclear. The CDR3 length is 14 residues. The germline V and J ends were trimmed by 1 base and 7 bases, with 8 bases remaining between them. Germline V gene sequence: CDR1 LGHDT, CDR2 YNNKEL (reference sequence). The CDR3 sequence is CASSQVPVNSPLHF. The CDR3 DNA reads TGTGCCAGCAGCCAAGTTCCGGTAAATTCACCCCTCCACTTT.

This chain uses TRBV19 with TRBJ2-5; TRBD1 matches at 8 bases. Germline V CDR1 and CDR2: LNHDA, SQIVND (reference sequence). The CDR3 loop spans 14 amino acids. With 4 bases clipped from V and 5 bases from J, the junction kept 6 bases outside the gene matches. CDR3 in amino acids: CASSTWTGSETQYF. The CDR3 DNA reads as TGTGCCAGTAGTACCTGGACAGGGTCGGAGACCCAGTACTTC.

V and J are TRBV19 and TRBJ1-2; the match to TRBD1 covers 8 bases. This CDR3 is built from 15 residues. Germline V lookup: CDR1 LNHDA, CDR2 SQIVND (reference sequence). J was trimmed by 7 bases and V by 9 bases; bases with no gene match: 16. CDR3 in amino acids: CASSSGQGAYGGYTF. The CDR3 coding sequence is TGTGCCAGCTCTTCGGGGCAGGGGGCATACGGTGGCTACACCTTC. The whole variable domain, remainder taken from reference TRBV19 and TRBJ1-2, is DGGITQSPKYLFRKEGQNVTLSCEQNLNHDAMYWYRQDPGQGLRLIYYSQIVNDFQKGDIAEGYSVSREKKESFPLTVTSAQKNPTAFYLCASSSGQGAYGGYTFGSGTRLTVV.

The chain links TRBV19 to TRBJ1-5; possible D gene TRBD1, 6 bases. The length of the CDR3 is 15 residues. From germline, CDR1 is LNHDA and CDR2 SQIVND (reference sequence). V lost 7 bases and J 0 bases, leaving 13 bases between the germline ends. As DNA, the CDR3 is TGTGCCAGTAAGGGGGGGCCTTATAGCAATCAGCCCCAGCATTTT. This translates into CASKGGPYSNQPQHF.

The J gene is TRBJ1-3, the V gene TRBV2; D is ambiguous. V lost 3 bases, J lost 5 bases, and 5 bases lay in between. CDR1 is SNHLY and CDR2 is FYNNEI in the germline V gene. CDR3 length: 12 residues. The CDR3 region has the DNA TGTGCCAGCAGTGACACTAGAAACACCATATATTTT. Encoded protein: CASSDTRNTIYF.

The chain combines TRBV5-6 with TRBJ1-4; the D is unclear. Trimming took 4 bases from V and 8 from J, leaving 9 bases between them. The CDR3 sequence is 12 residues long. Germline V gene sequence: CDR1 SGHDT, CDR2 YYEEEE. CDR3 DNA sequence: TGTGCCAGCAGCCAACCACAGGAAAAACTGTTTTTT. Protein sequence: CASSQPQEKLFF.

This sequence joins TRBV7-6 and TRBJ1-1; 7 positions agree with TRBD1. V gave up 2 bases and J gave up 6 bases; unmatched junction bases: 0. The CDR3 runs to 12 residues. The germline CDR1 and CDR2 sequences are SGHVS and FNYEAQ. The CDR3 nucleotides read TGTGCCAGCAGCTTACAGGGGGCTGAAGCTTTCTTT. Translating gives CASSLQGAEAFF.

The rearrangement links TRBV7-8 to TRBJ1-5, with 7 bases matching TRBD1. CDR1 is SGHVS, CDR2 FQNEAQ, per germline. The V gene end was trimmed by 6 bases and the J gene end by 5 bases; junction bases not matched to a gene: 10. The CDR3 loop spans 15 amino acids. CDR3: CASSPHATGDQPQHF. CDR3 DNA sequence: TGTGCCAGCAGTCCCCACGCCACAGGGGATCAGCCCCAGCATTTT.

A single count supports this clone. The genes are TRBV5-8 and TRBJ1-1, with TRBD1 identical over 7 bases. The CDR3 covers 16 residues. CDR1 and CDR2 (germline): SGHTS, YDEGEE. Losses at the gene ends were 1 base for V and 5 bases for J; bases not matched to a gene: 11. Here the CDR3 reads CASSLTLTGRGTEAFF. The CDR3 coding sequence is TGTGCCAGCAGCTTGACGCTGACAGGGCGAGGGACTGAAGCTTTCTTT.

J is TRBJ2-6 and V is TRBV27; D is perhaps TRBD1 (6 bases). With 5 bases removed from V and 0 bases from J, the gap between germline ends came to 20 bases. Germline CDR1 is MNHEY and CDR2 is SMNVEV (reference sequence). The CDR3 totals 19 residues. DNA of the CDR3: TGTGCCAGCAGTCAGTGGGGGCAGGGGAAGAGCTCTGGGGCCAACGTCCTGACTTTC. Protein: CASSQWGQGKSSGANVLTF.

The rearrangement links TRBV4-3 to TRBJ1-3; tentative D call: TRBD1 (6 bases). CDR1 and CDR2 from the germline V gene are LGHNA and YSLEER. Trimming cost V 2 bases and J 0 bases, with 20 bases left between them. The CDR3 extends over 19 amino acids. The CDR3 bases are TGCGCCAGCAGCCAACTTCGGCGGGGGCCAGAAACCTCTGGAAACACCATATATTTT. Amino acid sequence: CASSQLRRGPETSGNTIYF.

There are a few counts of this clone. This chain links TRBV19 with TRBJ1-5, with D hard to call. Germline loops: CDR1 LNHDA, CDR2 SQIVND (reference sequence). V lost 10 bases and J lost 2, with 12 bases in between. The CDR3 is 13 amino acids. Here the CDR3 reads CATGDGGNQPQHF. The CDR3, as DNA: TGTGCCACCGGTGACGGGGGCAATCAGCCCCAGCATTTT.

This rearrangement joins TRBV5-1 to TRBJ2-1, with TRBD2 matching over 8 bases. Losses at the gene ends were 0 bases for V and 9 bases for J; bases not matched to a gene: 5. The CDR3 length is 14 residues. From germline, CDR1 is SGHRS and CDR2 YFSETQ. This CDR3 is CASSLAGLEGEQFF. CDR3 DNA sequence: TGCGCCAGCAGCTTGGCGGGACTAGAGGGTGAGCAGTTCTTC.